This TCR beta chain appears in the sequencing data of a study of T cell repertoires in ileal Crohn's disease. As for the study in general: About half of patients got postoperative therapy: about twelve thiopurines, fewer than 20 anti-TNF.

Findings and limits, study-wide: All patients with clonality above 26.8% had endoscopic recurrence. Compared with non-smokers, active smokers at surgery showed more clonal expansions.

With regard to this clone: Its specificity is unknown.

Eligibility required adulthood, ileal or ileocolonic Crohn's disease and indicated ileocolonic resection. Sequenced by immunoSEQ multiplex PCR; TCRdb stores in-frame clones only, minus some. The sample gives approximately 29,000 clones, roughly 81% of which show up once; 4.5% to 7% is in the top ten. CDR3 size: 16 residues. The germline V gene encodes CDR1 SGDLS and CDR2 YYNGEE. V shed 5 bases and J 1 base; nucleotides not matched to a gene: 9. The V gene is TRBV9, the J gene TRBJ2-3; 8 bases align to TRBD2. Sequencing input: ileal tissue. The sequence came from an adult with Crohn's disease. The CDR3 loop is CASRKSGSLGTDTQYF. The CDR3 nucleotides read TGTGCCAGCAGAAAAAGCGGGAGCCTTGGCACAGATACGCAGTATTTT. The full variable domain, in which reference TRBV9 and TRBJ2-3 provide the parts outside the CDR3, is DSGVTQTPKHLITATGQRVTLRCSPRSGDLSVYWYQQSLDQGLQFLIQYYNGEERAKGNILERFSAQQFPDLHSELNLSSLELGDSALYFCASRKSGSLGTDTQYFGPGTRLTVL.